The clone carrying this T cell receptor beta chain showed up many times. Its antigen is still unknown. Transcripts of RNA were the source for amplifying TCR beta CDR3 regions. HTBI primers served in a first-round RT-PCR, which a second-round multiplex PCR followed. Using its own MiXCR run on the multiplex PCR reads, TCRdb lists one record per CDR3 protein. The data show 340,000 or so distinct CDR3 sequences, about a sixth seen once. Orbital computed tomography, together with clinical symptoms, serum thyroxine, TRAb and thyroid ultrasound, was used for diagnosis. PBMCs were isolated from a 10 ml sample of fresh peripheral blood. There are 16 residues in the CDR3. From germline, CDR1 is WNHNN and CDR2 SYGVQD (reference sequence). Unmatched junction bases numbered 8, after V lost 2 bases and J lost 1 base. The data stem from a study of Graves' ophthalmopathy and Graves' hyperthyroidism. Overall study results and limits: Its predictions of ophthalmopathy progression gave the model 60% to 71% sensitivity and about 72% specificity. Blood also contained most of the expanded thyroid clonotypes above 0.001 frequency.

The sequencing sample was made of peripheral blood. This clonotype was sampled from an adult man with Graves' ophthalmopathy. V gene TRBV10-1 combines with J gene TRBJ2-7, with 7 bases fitting TRBD2. Written as DNA, the CDR3 is TGCGCCAGCAGTGAGGGAAGGGCTAGCGGATCCTACGAGCAGTACTTC. Protein product: CASSEGRASGSYEQYF.